This TCR beta chain is drawn from a study of OX40 agonist ivuxolimab in advanced cancers. Study background: There were three patients with partial responses, one having hepatocellular carcinoma and two cutaneous melanoma.

The CDR3 is made up of 13 amino acids. Germline V gene lookup returns CDR1 MNHEY and CDR2 SMNVEV (reference sequence). The J segment lost 2 bases and the V segment lost 10 bases, leaving 3 bases of the junction unmatched. Profiled with immunoSEQ multiplex PCR; TCRdb holds only in-frame clones, not every one. Here the sample spans roughly 100,000 clones, under 95% being singletons. Sample: CD4+ or CD8+ T cells sorted from blood, taken in a trial of the OX40 agonist ivuxolimab. The receptor's source is an adult with an advanced solid tumor such as melanoma, head and neck, liver or kidney cancer. The chain is built from TRBV27 and TRBJ1-2; 11 bases line up with TRBD1. The CDR3 nucleotides read TGTGCCACCCGGACAGGGGGCAACTATGGCTACACCTTC. Translated, it gives CATRTGGNYGYTF.